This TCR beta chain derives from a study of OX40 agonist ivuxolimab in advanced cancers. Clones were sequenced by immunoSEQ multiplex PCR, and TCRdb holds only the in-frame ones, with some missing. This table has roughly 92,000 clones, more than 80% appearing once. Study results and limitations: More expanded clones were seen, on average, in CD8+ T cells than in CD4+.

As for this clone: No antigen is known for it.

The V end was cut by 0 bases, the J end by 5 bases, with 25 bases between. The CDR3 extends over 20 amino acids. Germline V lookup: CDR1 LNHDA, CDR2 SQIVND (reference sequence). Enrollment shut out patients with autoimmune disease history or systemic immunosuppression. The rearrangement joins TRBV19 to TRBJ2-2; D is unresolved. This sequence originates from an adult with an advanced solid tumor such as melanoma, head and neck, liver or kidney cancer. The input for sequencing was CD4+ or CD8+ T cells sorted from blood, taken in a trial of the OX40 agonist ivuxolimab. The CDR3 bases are TGTGCCAGTAGTATAGACCTCATACGGCAAGGGATGATTGCGACCGGGGAGCTGTTTTTT. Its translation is CASSIDLIRQGMIATGELFF.